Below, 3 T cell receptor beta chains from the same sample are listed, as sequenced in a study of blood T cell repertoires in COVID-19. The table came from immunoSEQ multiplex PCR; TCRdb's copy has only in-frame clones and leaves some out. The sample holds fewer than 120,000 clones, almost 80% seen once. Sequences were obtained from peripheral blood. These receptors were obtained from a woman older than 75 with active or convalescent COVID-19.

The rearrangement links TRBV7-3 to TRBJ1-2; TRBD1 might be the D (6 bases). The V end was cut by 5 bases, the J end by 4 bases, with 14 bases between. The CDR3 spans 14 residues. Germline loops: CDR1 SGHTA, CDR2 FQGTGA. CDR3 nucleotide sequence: TGTGCCAGCAGCAACGACAGGAGTGGCTATGGCTACACCTTC. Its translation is CASSNDRSGYGYTF.

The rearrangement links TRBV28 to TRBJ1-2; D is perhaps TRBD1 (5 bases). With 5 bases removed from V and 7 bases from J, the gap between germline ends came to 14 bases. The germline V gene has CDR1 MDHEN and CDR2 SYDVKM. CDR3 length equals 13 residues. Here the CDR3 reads CASSEYRGFGYTF. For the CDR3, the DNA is TGTGCCAGCAGTGAATATAGGGGTTTTGGCTACACCTTC.

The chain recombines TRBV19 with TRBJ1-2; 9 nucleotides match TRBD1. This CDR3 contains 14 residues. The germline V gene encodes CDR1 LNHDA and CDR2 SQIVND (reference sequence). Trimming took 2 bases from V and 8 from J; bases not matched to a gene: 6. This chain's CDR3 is CASSISSDRGGYTF. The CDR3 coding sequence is TGTGCCAGTAGTATATCTTCGGACAGGGGAGGCTACACCTTC.